Listed here is a single TCR beta chain. What it binds is not known. The entry originates in a study of T cell repertoires in cytomegalovirus infection. V lost 7 bases, J lost 4 bases, and 14 bases lay in between. The CDR3 contains 15 residues. CDR1 is MNHEY, CDR2 SMNVEV, per germline (reference sequence). MiXCR, applied by TCRdb to the reads, yields one record per CDR3 protein. The sample lists fewer than 1,000,000 distinct CDR3 sequences, approximately 30% occurring once. The sequence was obtained from a human donor in good health (CMV status not recorded). Some clones in this sample may be carry-over from other donors' samples. The sequencing here drew on cultured CD8+ T cells from PBMCs, taken from culture after CMV antigen stimulation. The chain links TRBV27 to TRBJ1-6, with no clear D. CDR3: CASTHIEGYNSPLHF. CDR3 bases: TGTGCCAGCACCCACATCGAGGGTTATAATTCACCCCTCCACTTT.